Below, one T cell receptor (beta chain) is given with its context. TCRdb's copy holds only in-frame clones and misses some; the assay was immunoSEQ multiplex PCR. The sample yields some 80,000 clones, about four fifths seen once. The sample belongs to a study of blood T cell repertoires in COVID-19. In the study overall: Some COVID-19 samples were acute and others convalescent; all came from the United States, Italy and Spain. T cells, B-cell-depleted T cells, or PBMCs provided the cDNA or gDNA that served as material.

V dropped 1 base and J dropped 4; count of bases not matched to a gene: 6. This CDR3 comprises 16 residues. The V gene's germline CDR1 is SGHNT and CDR2 YYREEE (reference sequence). This clonotype was sampled from a human donor in a cohort sampled during active COVID-19. Specimen: peripheral blood. The chain links TRBV5-4 to TRBJ2-5; 11 nucleotides line up with TRBD1. The CDR3 reads CASSLLGQGVAETQYF. DNA for the CDR3: TGTGCCAGCAGCTTGCTGGGACAGGGGGTCGCAGAGACCCAGTACTTC. The variable domain in full, with the rest retrieved from reference TRBV5-4 and TRBJ2-5, is ETGVTQSPTHLIKTRGQQVTLRCSSQSGHNTVSWYQQALGQGPQFIFQYYREEENGRGNFPPRFSGLQFPNYSSELNVNALELDDSALYLCASSLLGQGVAETQYFGPGTRLLVL.